What follows describes a single TCR beta chain. The antigen this receptor binds is unknown. Base qualities were left out, and no much larger clone turns up one base away. Per the germline V gene, KGHSH is the CDR1 and LQKENI is the CDR2. There are 13 amino acids in the CDR3, from cysteine to phenylalanine inclusive. The sequence is cut down to CDR3 DNA, 39 bases in frame from base 1. No patient had received any treatment before thyroid surgery. The study retrospectively analysed patient clinical samples collected from about 2012 to 2018 using T-cell receptor beta sequencing. These data originate in a study of metastatic and nonmetastatic thyroid tumors (dated by TCRdb to the early 2020s). The study in broad terms: The researchers compared repertoires between peripheral blood samples and tumor or nodule tissue samples from patients with malignant or benign thyroid disease.

The full study reports these points: In both blood and tumor samples, malignant tumors were reported to have significantly higher TCR beta diversity than benign nodules.

The protocol used for the library was PCR. Sequencer: Illumina HiSeq 4000. High-throughput sequencing was used to profile the TCR beta-chain CDR3 region of each patient. The paper's processing steps were these. The researchers built a classifier to tell apart papillary thyroid cancer patients with distant metastasis, based on CDR3 differences among clinicopathological groups. The Shannon index was used to measure repertoire diversity, and the Morisita-Horn index was used to measure how similar tumor and blood repertoires were. Through fastp at Q25 and MiXCR, TCRdb rebuilt clones from the public reads, retaining in-frame beta chains. The V and J calls follow TCRdb's processing rather than the paper's. The sample table records over 15,000 clones; about a third of these occur just once. Approximately 17% of the sample lies in the top ten.

The TCR comes from a female donor with papillary thyroid cancer or a benign thyroid nodule (not recorded which). Some clones in this sample may be carry-over from other donors' samples. The chain is made from TRBV18 and TRBJ2-5; the D segment cannot be called with confidence. Material: tumor tissue. In nucleotide form, the sequence is TGTGCAAGGTCACCAGTCCCCCAGGAGACCCAGTACTTC. It specifies CARSPVPQETQYF.